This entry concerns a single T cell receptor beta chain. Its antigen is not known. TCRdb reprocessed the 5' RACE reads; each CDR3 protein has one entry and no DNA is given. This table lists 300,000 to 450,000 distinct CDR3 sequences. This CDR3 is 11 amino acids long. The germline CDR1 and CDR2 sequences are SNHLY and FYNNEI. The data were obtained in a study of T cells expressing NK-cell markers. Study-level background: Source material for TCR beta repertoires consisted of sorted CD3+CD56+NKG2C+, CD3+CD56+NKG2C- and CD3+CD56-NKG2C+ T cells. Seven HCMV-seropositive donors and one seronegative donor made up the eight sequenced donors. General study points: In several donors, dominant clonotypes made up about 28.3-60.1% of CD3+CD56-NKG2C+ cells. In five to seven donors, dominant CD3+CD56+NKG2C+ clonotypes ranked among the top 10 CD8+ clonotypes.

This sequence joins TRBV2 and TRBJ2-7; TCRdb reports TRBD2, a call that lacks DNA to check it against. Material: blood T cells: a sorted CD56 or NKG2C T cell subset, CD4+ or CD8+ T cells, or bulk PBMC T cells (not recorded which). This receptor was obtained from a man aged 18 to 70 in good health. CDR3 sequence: CASSAGTGQYF.